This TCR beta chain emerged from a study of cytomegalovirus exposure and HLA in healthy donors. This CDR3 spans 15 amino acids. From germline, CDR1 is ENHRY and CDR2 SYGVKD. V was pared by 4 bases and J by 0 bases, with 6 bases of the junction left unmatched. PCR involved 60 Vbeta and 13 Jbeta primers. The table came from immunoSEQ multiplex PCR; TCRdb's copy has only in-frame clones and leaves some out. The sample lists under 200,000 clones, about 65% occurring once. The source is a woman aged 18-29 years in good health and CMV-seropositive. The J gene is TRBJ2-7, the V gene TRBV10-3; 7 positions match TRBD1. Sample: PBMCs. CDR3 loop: CAISGRQGVSYEQYF. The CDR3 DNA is TGTGCCATCAGTGGGCGCCAGGGGGTCTCCTACGAGCAGTACTTC.